The TCR beta chain described here comes from a study of beta chain features in type 1 diabetes. Notes on the study in general: TCRB CDR3s from Type 1 diabetes patients were moderately but significantly shorter in all four CD4+ subsets.

The table lists this clone with a few counts. Its antigen is not known. The authors reverse transcribed all of the isolated RNA, so sequencing captured expressed TCRB transcripts. The repertoire was sequenced with immunoSEQ multiplex PCR; TCRdb's copy has only in-frame clones and lacks some. Counted here are 240,000 or so clones, less than 35% occurring once; the ten biggest clones make up 4%. Blood was drawn once from each donor into heparinised tubes. The draws averaged around 120 mL. The germline gives CDR1 GTSNPN, CDR2 SVGIG (reference sequence). The CDR3 runs 11 residues. Trimming removed 2 bases from V and 5 bases from J, with 3 bases in between.

The TCR was taken from a man younger than 40 in good health. The chain has TRBV30 and TRBJ2-2, with unresolved D. Sequencing was performed on central memory CD4+ T cells from blood. Here the CDR3 reads CAWSMTGELFF. The CDR3 DNA is TGTGCCTGGAGTATGACCGGGGAGCTGTTTTTT.